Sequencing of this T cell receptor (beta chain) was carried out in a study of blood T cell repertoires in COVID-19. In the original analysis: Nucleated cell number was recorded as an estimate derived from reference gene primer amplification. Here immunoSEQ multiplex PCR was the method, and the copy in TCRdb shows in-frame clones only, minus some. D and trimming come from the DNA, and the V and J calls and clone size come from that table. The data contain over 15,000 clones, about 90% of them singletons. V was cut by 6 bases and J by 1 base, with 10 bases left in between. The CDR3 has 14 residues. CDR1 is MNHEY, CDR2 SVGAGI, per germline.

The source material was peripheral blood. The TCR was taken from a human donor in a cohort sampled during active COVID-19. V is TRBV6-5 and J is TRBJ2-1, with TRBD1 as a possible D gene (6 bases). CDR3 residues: CASRGHVSYNEQFF. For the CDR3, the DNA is TGTGCCAGCAGGGGACATGTGTCCTACAATGAGCAGTTCTTC.